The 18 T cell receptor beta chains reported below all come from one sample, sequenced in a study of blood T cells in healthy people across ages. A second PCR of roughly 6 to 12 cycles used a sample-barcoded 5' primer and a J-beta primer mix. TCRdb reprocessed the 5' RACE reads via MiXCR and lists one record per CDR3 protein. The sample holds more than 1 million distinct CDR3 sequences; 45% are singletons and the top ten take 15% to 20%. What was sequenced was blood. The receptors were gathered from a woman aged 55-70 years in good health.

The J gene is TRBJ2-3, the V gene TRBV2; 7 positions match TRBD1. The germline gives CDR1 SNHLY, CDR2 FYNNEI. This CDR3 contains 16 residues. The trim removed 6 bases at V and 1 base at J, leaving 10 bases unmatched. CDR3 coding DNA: TGTGCCAGCAGAATCCCGACAGGGAAGGGCACAGATACGCAGTATTTT. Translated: CASRIPTGKGTDTQYF.

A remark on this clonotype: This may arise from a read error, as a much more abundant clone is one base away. CDR3 amino acids: CAWSGEDGYYEQYF. CDR3 sequence (DNA): TGTGCCTGGAGTGGAGAGGATGGCTACTACGAGCAGTACTTC. The rearrangement joins TRBV30 to TRBJ2-4; D remains ambiguous. The better agreement between TRBJ2-7 and the DNA end casts doubt on the J call. Germline loops: CDR1 GTSNPN, CDR2 SVGIG (reference sequence). The CDR3 consists of 14 residues.

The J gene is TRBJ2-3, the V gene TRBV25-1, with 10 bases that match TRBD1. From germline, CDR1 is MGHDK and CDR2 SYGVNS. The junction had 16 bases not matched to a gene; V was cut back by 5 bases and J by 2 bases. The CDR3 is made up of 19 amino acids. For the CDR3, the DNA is TGTGCCAGCAGTACCTCGCTGACCCCGGGACAGGGGCTCACAGATACGCAGTATTTT. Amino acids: CASSTSLTPGQGLTDTQYF.

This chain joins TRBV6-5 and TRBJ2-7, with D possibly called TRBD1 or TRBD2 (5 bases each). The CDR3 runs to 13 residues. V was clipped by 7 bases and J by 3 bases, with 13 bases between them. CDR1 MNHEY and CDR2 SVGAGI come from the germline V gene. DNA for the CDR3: TGTGCCAGCAAAGACCGGGGCCACTACGAGCAGTACTTC. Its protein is CASKDRGHYEQYF.

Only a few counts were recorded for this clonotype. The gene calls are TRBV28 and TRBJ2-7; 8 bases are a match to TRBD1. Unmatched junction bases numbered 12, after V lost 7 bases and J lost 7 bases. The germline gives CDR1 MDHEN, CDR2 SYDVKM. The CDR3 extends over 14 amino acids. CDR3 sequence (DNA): TGTGCCAGCACCTATCGGACAGGGCAGGAGGAGCAGTACTTC. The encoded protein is CASTYRTGQEEQYF. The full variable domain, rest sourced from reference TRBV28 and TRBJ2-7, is DVKVTQSSRYLVKRTGEKVFLECVQDMDHENMFWYRQDPGLGLRLIYFSYDVKMKEKGDIPEGYSVSREKKERFSLILESASTNQTSMYLCASTYRTGQEEQYFGPGTRLTVT.

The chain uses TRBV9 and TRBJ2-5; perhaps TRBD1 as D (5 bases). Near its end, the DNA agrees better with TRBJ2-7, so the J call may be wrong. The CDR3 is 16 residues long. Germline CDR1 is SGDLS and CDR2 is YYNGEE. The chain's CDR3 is CASSSKSGMNLHEQYF. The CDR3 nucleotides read TGTGCCAGCAGCTCAAAATCAGGGATGAATCTCCACGAGCAGTACTTC.

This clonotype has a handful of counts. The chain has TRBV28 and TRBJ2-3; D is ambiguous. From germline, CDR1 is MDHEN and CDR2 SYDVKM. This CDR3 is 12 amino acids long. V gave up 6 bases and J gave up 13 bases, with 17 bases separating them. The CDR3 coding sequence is TGTGCCAGCAGCCCTGGTCGGTGGTCGGAGTATTTT. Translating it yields CASSPGRWSEYF.

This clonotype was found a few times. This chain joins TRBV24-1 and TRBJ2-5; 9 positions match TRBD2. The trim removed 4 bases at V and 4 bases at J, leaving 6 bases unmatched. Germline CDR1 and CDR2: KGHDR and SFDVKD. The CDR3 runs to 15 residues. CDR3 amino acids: CATSEPGTSLETQYF. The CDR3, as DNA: TGTGCCACCAGTGAACCCGGGACTAGCCTAGAGACCCAGTACTTC.

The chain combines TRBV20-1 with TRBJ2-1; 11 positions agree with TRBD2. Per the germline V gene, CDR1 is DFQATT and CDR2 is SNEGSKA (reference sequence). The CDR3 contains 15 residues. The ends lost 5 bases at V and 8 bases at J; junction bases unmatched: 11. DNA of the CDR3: TGCAGTGCTGGCTTTCCTAGCGGGAGGATCGATGAGCAGTTCTTC. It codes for CSAGFPSGRIDEQFF.

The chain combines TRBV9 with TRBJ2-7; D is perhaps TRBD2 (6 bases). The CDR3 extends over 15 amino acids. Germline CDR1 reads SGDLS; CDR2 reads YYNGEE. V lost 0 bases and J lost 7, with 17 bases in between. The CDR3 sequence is CASSVVGGNYNEQYF. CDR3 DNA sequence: TGTGCCAGCAGCGTAGTGGGGGGAAATTACAATGAGCAGTACTTC.

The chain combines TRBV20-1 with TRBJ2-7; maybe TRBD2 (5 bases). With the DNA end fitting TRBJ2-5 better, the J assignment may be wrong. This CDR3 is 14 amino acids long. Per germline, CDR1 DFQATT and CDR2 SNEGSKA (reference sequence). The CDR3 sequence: CSAERILARETQYF. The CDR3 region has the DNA TGCAGTGCAGAAAGGATTCTAGCCAGAGAGACCCAGTACTTC.

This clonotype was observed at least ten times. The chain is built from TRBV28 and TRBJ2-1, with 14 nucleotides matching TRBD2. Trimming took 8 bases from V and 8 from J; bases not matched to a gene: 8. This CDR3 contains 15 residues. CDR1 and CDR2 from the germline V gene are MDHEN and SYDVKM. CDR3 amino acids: CASSPGTSGSDEQFF. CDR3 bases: TGTGCCAGCTCACCTGGGACTAGCGGGAGCGATGAGCAGTTCTTC.

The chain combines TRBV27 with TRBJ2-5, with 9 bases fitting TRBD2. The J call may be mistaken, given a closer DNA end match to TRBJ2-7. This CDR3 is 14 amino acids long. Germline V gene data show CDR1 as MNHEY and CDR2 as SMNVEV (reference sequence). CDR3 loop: CASSVGREGYEQYF. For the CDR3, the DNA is TGTGCCAGCAGTGTAGGGCGGGAGGGCTACGAGCAGTACTTC.

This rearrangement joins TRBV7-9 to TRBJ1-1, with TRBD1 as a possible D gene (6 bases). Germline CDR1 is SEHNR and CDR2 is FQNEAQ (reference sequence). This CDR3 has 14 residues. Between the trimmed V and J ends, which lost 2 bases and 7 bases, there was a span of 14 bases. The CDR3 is CASSLLAGVREAFF. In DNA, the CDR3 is TGTGCCAGCAGCTTATTGGCAGGGGTGCGTGAAGCTTTCTTT.

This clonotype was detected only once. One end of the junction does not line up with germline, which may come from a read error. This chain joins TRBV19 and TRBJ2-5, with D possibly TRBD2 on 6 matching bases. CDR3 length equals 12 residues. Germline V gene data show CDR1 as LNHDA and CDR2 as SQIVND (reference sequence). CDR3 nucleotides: TGTGTCAGTGGCCGGGAGAAAGAGACCCAGTACTTC. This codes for CVSGREKETQYF.

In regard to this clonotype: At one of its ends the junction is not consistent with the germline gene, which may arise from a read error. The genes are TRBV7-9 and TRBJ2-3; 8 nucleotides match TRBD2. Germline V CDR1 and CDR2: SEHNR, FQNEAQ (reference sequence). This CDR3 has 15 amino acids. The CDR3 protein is CAGSAKRETTVTQYF. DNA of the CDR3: TGTGCCGGCAGCGCCAAGCGGGAGACAACAGTTACGCAGTATTTT.

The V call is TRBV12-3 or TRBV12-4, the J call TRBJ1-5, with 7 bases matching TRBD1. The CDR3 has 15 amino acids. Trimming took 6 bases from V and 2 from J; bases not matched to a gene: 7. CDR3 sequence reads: CASSRQGIGNQPQHF. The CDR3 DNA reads TGTGCCAGCAGCCGACAGGGAATTGGCAATCAGCCCCAGCATTTT.

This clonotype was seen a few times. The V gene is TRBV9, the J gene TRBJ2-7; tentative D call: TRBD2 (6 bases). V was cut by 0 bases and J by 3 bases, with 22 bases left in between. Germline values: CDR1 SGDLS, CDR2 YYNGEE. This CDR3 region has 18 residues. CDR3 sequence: CASSVGGGGPKLNYEQYF. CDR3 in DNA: TGTGCCAGCAGCGTAGGGGGAGGAGGGCCCAAGCTGAACTACGAGCAGTACTTC.